The source of this T cell receptor (beta chain) is a study of identical twins. From germline, CDR1 is SGHDN and CDR2 FVKESK. V lost 4 bases and J lost 0, with 16 bases in between. The CDR3 covers 17 residues. TCRdb passed the 5' RACE reads through MiXCR, listing each CDR3 protein once. The table includes approximately 410,000 distinct CDR3 sequences, about 18% detected once. The chain joins TRBV14 to TRBJ2-1; D unclear. Sequenced material: naive T cells sorted from blood. This receptor was identified in a man aged 45 to 65 in good health. The CDR3 DNA reads as TGTGCCAGCAGCCGTCTTCTTAGCCACAGCTCCTACAATGAGCAGTTCTTC. Translating it yields CASSRLLSHSSYNEQFF.